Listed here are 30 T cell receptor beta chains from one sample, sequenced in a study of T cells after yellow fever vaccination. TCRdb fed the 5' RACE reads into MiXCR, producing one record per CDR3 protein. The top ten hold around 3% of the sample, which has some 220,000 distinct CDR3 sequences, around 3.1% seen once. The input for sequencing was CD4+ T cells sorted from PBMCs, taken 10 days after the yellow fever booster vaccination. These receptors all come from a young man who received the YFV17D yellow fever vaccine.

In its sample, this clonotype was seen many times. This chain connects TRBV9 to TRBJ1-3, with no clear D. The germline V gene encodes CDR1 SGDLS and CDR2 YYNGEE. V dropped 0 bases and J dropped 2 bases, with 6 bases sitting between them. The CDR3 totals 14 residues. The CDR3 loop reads CASSVVATGNTIYF. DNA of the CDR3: TGTGCCAGCAGCGTAGTGGCCACTGGAAACACCATATATTTT.

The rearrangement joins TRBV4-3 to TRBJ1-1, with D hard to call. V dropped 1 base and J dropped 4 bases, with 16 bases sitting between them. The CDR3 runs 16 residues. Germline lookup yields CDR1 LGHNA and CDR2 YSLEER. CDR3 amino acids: CASSQAFFGFRTEAFF. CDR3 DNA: TGCGCCAGCAGCCAAGCTTTTTTTGGGTTTCGCACTGAAGCTTTCTTT.

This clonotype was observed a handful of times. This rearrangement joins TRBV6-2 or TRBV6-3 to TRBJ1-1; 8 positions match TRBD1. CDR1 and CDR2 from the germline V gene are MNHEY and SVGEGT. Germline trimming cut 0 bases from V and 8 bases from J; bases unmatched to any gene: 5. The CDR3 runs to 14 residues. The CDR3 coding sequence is TGTGCCAGCAGTTACTCGTCAGGGGGCGTCGAAGCTTTCTTT. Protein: CASSYSSGGVEAFF.

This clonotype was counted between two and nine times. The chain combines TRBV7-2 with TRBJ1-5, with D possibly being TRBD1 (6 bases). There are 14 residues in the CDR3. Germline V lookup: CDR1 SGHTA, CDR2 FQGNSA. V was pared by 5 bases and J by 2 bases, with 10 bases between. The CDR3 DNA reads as TGTGCCAGCAGCGGAGGGGGGCGCAATCAGCCCCAGCATTTT. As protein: CASSGGGRNQPQHF.

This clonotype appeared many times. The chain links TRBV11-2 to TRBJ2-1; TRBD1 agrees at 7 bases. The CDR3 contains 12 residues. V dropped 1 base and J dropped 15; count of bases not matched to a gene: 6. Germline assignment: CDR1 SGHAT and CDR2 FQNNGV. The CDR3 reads CASSLAQGTPFF. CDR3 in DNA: TGTGCCAGCAGCTTAGCACAGGGGACCCCGTTCTTC.

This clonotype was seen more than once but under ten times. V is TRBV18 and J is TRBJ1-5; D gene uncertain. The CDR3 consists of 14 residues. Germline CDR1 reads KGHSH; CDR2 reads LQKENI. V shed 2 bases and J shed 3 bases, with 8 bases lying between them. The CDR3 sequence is CASSPAGNNQPQHF. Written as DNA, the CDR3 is TGTGCCAGCTCACCAGCGGGGAACAATCAGCCCCAGCATTTT.

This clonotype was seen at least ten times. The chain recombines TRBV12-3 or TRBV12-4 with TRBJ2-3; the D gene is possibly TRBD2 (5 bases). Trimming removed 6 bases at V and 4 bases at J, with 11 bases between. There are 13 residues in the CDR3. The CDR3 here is CASSRAGSDTQYF. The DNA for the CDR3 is TGTGCCAGCAGCCGCGCGGGCTCAGATACGCAGTATTTT.

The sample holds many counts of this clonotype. CDR3 in DNA: TGTGCCAGCTCACCACCGGGGTCCCTCGCCTCCAAAAACATTCAGTACTTC. It encodes CASSPPGSLASKNIQYF. This chain connects TRBV18 to TRBJ2-4; D unresolved. Germline lookup yields CDR1 KGHSH and CDR2 LQKENI. The CDR3 is made up of 17 amino acids. Trimming removed 0 bases from V and 2 bases from J, with 14 bases in between.

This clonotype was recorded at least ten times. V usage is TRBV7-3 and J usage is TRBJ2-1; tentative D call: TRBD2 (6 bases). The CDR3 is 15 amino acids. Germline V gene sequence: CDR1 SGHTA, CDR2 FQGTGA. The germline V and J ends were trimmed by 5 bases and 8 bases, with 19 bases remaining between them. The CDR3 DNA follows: TGTGCCAGCAGCCGCGGGACGACTCGCGGTGATGAGCAGTTCTTC. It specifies CASSRGTTRGDEQFF.

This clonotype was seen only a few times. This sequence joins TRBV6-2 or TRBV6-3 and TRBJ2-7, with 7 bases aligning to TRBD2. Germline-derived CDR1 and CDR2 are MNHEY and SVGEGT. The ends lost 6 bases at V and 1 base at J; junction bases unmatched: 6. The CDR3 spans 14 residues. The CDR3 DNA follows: TGTGCCAGCAGCCGACCGGGGGGATCCTACGAGCAGTACGTC. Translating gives CASSRPGGSYEQYV.

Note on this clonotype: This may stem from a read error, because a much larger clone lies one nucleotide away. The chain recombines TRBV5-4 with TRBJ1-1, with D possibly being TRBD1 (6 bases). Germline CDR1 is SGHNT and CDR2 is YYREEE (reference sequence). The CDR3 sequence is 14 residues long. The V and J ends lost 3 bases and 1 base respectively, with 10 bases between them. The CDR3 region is CASSSGQRNTEAFF. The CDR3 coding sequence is TGTGCCAGCAGCTCCGGACAGAGGAACACTGAAGCTTTCTTT.

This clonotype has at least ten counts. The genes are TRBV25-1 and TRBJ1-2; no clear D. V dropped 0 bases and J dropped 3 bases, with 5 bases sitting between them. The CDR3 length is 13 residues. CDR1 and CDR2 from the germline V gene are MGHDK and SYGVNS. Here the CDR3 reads CASSEYADYGYTF. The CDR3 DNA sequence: TGTGCCAGCAGTGAATACGCGGACTATGGCTACACCTTC.

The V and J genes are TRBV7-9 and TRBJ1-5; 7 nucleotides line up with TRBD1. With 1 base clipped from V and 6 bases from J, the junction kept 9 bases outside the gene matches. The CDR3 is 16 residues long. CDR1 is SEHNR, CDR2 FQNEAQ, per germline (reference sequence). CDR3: CASSLGRQGRGQPQHF. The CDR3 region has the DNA TGTGCCAGCAGCTTAGGGAGACAGGGACGTGGTCAGCCCCAGCATTTT.

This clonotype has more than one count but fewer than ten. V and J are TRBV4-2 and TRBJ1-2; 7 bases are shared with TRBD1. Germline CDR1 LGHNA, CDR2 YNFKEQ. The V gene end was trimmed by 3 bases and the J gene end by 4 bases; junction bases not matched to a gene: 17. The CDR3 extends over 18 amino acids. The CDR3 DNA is TGTGCCAGCAGCCAGGCCGGGACAGCGGGAGTGGGGAGCTATGGCTACACCTTC. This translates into CASSQAGTAGVGSYGYTF.

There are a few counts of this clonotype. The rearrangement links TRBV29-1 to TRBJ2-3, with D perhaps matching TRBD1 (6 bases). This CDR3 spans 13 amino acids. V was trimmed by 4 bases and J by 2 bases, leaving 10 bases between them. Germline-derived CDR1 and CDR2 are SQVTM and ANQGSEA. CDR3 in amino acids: CSVGTVPTDTQYF. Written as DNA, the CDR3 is TGCAGCGTTGGGACAGTCCCCACAGATACGCAGTATTTT.

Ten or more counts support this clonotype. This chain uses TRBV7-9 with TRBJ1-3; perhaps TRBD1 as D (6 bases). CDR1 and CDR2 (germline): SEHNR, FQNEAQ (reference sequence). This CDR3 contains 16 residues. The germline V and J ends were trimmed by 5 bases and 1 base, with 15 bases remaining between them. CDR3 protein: CASSPEGHPSGNTIYF. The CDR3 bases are TGTGCCAGCAGCCCTGAGGGACATCCGTCTGGAAACACCATATATTTT.

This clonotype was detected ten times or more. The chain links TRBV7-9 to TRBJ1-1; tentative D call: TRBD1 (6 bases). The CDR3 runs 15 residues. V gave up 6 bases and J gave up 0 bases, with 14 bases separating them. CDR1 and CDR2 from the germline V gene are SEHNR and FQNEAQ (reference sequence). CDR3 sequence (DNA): TGTGCCAGCAGGGGGGGGCGGCAGTTGAACACTGAAGCTTTCTTT. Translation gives CASRGGRQLNTEAFF. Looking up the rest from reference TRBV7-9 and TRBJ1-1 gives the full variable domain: DTGVSQNPRHKITKRGQNVTFRCDPISEHNRLYWYRQTLGQGPEFLTYFQNEAQLEKSRLLSDRFSAERPKGSFSTLEIQRTEQGDSAMYLCASRGGRQLNTEAFFGQGTRLTVV.

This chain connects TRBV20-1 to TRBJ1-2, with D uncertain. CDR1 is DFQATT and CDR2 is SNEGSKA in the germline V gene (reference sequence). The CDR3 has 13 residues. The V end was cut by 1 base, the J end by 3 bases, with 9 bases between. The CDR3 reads CSARVQLDYGYTF. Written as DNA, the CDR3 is TGCAGTGCTAGAGTTCAGTTGGACTATGGCTACACCTTC.

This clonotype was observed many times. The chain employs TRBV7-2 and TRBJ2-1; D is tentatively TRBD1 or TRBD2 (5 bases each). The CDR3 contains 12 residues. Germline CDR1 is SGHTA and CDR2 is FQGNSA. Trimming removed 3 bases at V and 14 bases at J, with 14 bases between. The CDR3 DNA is TGTGCCAGCAGCTTTTATGGGGACGGGGAGTTCTTC. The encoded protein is CASSFYGDGEFF.

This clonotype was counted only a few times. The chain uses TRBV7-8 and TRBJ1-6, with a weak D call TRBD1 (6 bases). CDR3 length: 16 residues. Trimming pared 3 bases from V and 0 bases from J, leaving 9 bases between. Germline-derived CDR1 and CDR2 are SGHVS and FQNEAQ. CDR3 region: CASSFGQTSYNSPLHF. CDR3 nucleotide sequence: TGTGCCAGCAGCTTTGGACAGACCTCCTATAATTCACCCCTCCACTTT.

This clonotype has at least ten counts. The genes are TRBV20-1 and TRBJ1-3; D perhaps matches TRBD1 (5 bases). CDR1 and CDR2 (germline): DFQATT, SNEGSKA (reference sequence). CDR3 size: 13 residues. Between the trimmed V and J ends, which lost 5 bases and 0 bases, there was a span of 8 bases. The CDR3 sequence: CSADGGSGNTIYF. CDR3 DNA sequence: TGCAGTGCTGATGGGGGCTCTGGAAACACCATATATTTT.

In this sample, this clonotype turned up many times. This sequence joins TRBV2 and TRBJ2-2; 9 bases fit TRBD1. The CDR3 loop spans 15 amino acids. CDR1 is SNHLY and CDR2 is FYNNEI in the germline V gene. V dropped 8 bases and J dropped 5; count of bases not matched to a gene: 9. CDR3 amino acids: CASSLDRGQTGELFF. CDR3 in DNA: TGTGCCAGCTCCCTGGACAGGGGCCAAACCGGGGAGCTGTTTTTT.

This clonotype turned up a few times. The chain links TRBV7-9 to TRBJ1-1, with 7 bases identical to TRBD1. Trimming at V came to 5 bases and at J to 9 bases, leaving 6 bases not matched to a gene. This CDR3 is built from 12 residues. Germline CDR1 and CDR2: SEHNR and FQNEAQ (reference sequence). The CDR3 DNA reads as TGTGCCAGCAGCCCGGGACAGCATAAAGCTTTCTTT. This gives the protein CASSPGQHKAFF.

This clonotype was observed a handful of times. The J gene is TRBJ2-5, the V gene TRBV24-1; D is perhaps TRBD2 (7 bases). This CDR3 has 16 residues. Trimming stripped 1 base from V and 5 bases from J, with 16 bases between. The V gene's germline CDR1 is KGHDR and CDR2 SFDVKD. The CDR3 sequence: CATSDFGGRRAETQYF. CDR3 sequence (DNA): TGTGCCACCAGTGATTTCGGGGGGCGCAGGGCGGAGACCCAGTACTTC.

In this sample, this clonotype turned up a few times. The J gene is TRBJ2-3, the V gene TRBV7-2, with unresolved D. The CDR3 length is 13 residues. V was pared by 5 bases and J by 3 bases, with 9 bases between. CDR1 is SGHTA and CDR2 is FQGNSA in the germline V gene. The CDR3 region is CASSAFGTDTQYF. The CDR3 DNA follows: TGTGCCAGCAGCGCCTTCGGAACAGATACGCAGTATTTT.

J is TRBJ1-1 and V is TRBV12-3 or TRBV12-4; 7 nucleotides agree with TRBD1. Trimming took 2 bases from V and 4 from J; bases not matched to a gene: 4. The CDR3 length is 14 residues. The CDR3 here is CASSLRGRFTEAFF. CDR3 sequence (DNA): TGTGCCAGCAGTTTAAGGGGGCGCTTCACTGAAGCTTTCTTT.

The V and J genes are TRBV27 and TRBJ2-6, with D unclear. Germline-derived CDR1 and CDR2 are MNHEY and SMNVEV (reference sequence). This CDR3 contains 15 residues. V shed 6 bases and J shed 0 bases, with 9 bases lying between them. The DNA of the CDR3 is TGTGCCAGCAGCGCACGTTACTCTGGGGCCAACGTCCTGACTTTC. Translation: CASSARYSGANVLTF.

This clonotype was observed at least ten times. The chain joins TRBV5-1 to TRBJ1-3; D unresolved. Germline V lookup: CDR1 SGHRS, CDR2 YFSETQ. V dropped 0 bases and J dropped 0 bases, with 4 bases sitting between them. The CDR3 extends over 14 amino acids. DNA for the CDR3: TGCGCCAGCAGCTTGGGGGTCTCTGGAAACACCATATATTTT. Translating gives CASSLGVSGNTIYF.

This chain's CDR3 is CASSKYSTAQLNNEQFF. The CDR3 DNA follows: TGTGCCAGCAGCAAATATTCGACAGCCCAATTAAACAATGAGCAGTTCTTC. The V call is TRBV11-2, the J call TRBJ2-1; the D gene is possibly TRBD1 (5 bases). V lost 5 bases to trimming and J lost 5 bases, with 22 bases between them. The CDR3 is 17 residues long. From germline, CDR1 is SGHAT and CDR2 FQNNGV.

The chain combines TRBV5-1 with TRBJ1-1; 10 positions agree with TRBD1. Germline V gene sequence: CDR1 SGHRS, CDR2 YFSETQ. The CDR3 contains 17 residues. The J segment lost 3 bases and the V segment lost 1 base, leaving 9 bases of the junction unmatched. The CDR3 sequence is CASSLIATGGADTEAFF. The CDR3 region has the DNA TGCGCCAGCAGCTTGATCGCGACAGGGGGCGCTGACACTGAAGCTTTCTTT.